This is a list of T cell receptor beta chains from one sample in a study of blood T cell repertoires in COVID-19. The repertoire was sequenced with immunoSEQ multiplex PCR; TCRdb's copy has only in-frame clones and lacks some. The data contain 350,000 to 450,000 clones, 70% to 90% of them singletons. Sequenced input: PBMCs or T cells enriched from blood (not recorded which). Every receptor here comes from a woman between 18 and 30 years old who had been exposed to COVID-19. Both conserved end residues are part of each CDR3. A D gene is named only where the DNA matches it firmly. Only some rows state a clone size, as once, few, many or a class for expanded clones.

.,TRBD1,TRBJ1-1,TRBV29-1,CSALTGTRTEAFF,TGCAGCGCCTTGACAGGGACGCGTACTGAAGCTTTCTTT
.,.,TRBJ1-3,TRBV6-1,CASSDRTSGNTIYF,TGTGCCAGCAGTGATAGGACTTCTGGAAACACCATATATTTT
once,TRBD1,TRBJ2-2,TRBV5-1,CASSLGGGPGQGSTGELFF,TGCGCCAGCAGCTTGGGAGGTGGACCGGGACAGGGGTCCACCGGGGAGCTGTTTTTT
.,.,TRBJ2-1,TRBV6-4,CASKVDSREHNEQFF,TGTGCCAGCAAAGTGGACTCGAGGGAGCACAATGAGCAGTTCTTC
.,TRBD2,TRBJ2-2,TRBV11-3,CASSPRTSGSRDGELFF,TGTGCCAGCAGCCCCCGGACTAGCGGGAGTAGAGACGGGGAGCTGTTTTTT
.,.,TRBJ2-7,TRBV7-2,CASSLLVYEQYF,TGTGCCAGCAGCTTACTAGTCTACGAGCAGTACTTC
.,TRBD1,TRBJ2-5,TRBV30,CAWRPPDRGQETQYF,TGTGCCTGGAGGCCTCCCGACAGGGGCCAGGAGACCCAGTACTTC
.,TRBD1,TRBJ2-1,TRBV7-9,CASSLAGTGGNEQFF,TGTGCCAGCAGCTTAGCCGGGACAGGGGGCAATGAGCAGTTCTTC
.,.,TRBJ1-5,TRBV5-6,CASSLGASNQPQHF,TGTGCCAGCAGCTTGGGAGCTAGCAATCAGCCCCAGCATTTT
.,.,TRBJ1-5,TRBV6-5,CASSYRQGYQPQHF,TGTGCCAGCAGTTACCGGCAGGGCTATCAGCCCCAGCATTTT
.,TRBD1,TRBJ1-6,TRBV5-5,CASSQLGTDNSPLHF,TGTGCCAGCAGCCAGCTCGGGACAGATAATTCACCCCTCCACTTT
.,.,TRBJ2-7,TRBV29-1,CSVSVGGPYEQYF,TGCAGCGTTTCTGTCGGGGGGCCCTACGAGCAGTACTTC
once,TRBD1,TRBJ1-2,TRBV5-6,CASSPGQGKGYTF,TGTGCCAGCAGCCCGGGACAGGGTAAAGGCTACACCTTC
.,TRBD2,TRBJ2-7,TRBV4-2,CASSQPERGGEAYEQYF,TGTGCCAGCAGCCAACCCGAAAGGGGAGGGGAGGCCTACGAGCAGTACTTC
.,.,TRBJ1-2,TRBV5-1,CASRITTVSNYGYTF,TGCGCCAGCAGAATCACGACAGTCTCTAACTATGGCTACACCTTC
few,.,TRBJ2-5,TRBV20-1,CSAPRGETQYF,TGCAGTGCCCCGAGGGGGGAGACCCAGTACTTC
.,.,TRBJ1-1,TRBV9,CASSVAWGGNTEAFF,TGTGCCAGCAGCGTAGCCTGGGGGGGGAACACTGAAGCTTTCTTT
.,.,TRBJ1-2,TRBV19,CASSSTFYGYTF,TGTGCCAGTAGTTCGACTTTCTATGGCTACACCTTC
.,TRBD1,TRBJ2-7,TRBV24-1,CATSDLQGQGGYF,TGTGCCACCAGTGATTTGCAGGGACAGGGAGGATACTTC
.,.,TRBJ1-1,TRBV2,CASSGQFMNTEAFF,TGTGCCAGCAGTGGACAGTTCATGAACACTGAAGCTTTCTTT
.,.,TRBJ1-4,TRBV5-4,CASSMTGDYNEKLFF,TGTGCCAGCAGCATGACAGGCGATTATAATGAAAAACTGTTTTTT
.,TRBD1,TRBJ1-2,TRBV6-5,CASSLKQGIEGGYTF,TGTGCCAGCAGTTTGAAACAGGGGATTGAGGGCGGCTACACCTTC
.,TRBD2,TRBJ2-3,TRBV7-6,CASSLKGLAADTQYF,TGTGCCAGCAGCTTAAAAGGTCTAGCGGCAGATACGCAGTATTTT
.,TRBD1,TRBJ2-5,TRBV29-1,CSVEVTGPETQYF,TGCAGCGTTGAAGTGACAGGGCCAGAGACCCAGTACTTC
.,.,TRBJ2-1,TRBV2,CASSEVGRGNNEQFF,TGTGCCAGCAGTGAGGTGGGTCGGGGGAACAATGAGCAGTTCTTC
.,.,TRBJ2-4,TRBV15,CATSRDRQGVNIQYF,TGTGCCACCAGCAGAGATCGGCAGGGCGTGAACATTCAGTACTTC
.,.,TRBJ2-5,TRBV10-3,CAISTLGGEGGETQYF,TGTGCCATCAGTACTTTGGGCGGAGAGGGGGGGGAGACCCAGTACTTC
.,TRBD1,TRBJ1-4,TRBV19,CASRQGYEKLFF,TGTGCCAGTAGACAGGGGTATGAAAAACTGTTTTTT
.,TRBD1,TRBJ1-2,TRBV7-9,CASSPQTGSNGYTF,TGTGCCAGCAGCCCGCAGACAGGGTCGAATGGCTACACCTTC
.,TRBD2,TRBJ2-1,TRBV5-4,CASSLAVDTPGTSEYNEQFF,TGTGCCAGCAGCTTGGCCGTGGATACGCCCGGGACTAGCGAATACAATGAGCAGTTCTTC
.,.,TRBJ2-1,TRBV19,CASNVPGEQFF,TGTGCCAGTAATGTTCCAGGTGAGCAGTTCTTC
.,TRBD1,TRBJ1-2,TRBV5-6,CASSSADRAPYGYTF,TGTGCCAGCAGCTCGGCTGACAGGGCGCCTTATGGCTACACCTTC
.,TRBD1,TRBJ1-4,TRBV2,CATATGTNEKLFF,TGTGCCACCGCGACAGGGACTAATGAAAAACTGTTTTTT
.,TRBD2,TRBJ2-7,TRBV3-1/TRBV3-2,CASSQDRTSGSEQYF,TGTGCCAGCAGCCAAGATAGGACTAGCGGGAGCGAGCAGTACTTC
.,.,TRBJ2-3,TRBV4-3,CASSQELLGGVRDTQYF,TGCGCCAGCAGCCAAGAGCTGCTGGGGGGTGTTCGAGATACGCAGTATTTT
.,.,TRBJ1-5,TRBV30,CAWSVLGLNQPQHF,TGTGCCTGGAGTGTTCTGGGCCTCAATCAGCCCCAGCATTTT
.,TRBD2,TRBJ2-7,TRBV28,CASSPERLAIYEQYF,TGTGCCAGCAGTCCCGAGCGACTAGCGATCTACGAGCAGTACTTC
.,TRBD1,TRBJ2-3,TRBV7-9,CASSSQGVLSTDTQYF,TGTGCCAGCAGCTCCCAGGGGGTGCTTAGCACAGATACGCAGTATTTT
.,.,TRBJ1-1,TRBV5-1,CASRVRETNTEAFF,TGCGCCAGCAGAGTGCGCGAGACTAACACTGAAGCTTTCTTT
.,TRBD2,TRBJ2-1,TRBV6-6,CASSGGLAGGGNEQFF,TGTGCCAGCAGTGGCGGACTAGCGGGAGGTGGGAATGAGCAGTTCTTC
once,.,TRBJ1-1,TRBV19,CATLRNTEAFF,TGTGCCACCCTTCGGAACACTGAAGCTTTCTTT
few,TRBD1,TRBJ1-5,TRBV28,CASSPGTVNQPQHF,TGTGCCAGCAGTCCAGGGACAGTTAATCAGCCCCAGCATTTT
.,TRBD1,TRBJ2-7,TRBV19,CASSSGQGVGEQYF,TGTGCCAGTAGTTCGGGACAGGGGGTTGGCGAGCAGTACTTC
.,TRBD1,TRBJ1-4,TRBV9,CASSVGRGGGQGGLSEKLFF,TGTGCCAGCAGCGTAGGGAGGGGAGGGGGACAGGGAGGATTGAGCGAAAAACTGTTTTTT
.,.,TRBJ2-7,TRBV5-8,CASRPEGGLEQYF,TGTGCCAGCAGACCCGAGGGGGGGCTCGAGCAGTACTTC
.,.,TRBJ1-2,TRBV6-5,CASSWDIKDGYTF,TGTGCCAGCAGTTGGGACATCAAGGACGGCTACACCTTC
once,.,TRBJ2-5,TRBV28,CASSFGQEQETQYF,TGTGCCAGCAGTTTTGGGCAGGAACAAGAGACCCAGTACTTC
.,TRBD2,TRBJ2-7,TRBV7-2,CASSFLSGRANEQYF,TGTGCCAGCAGCTTCCTGTCGGGGAGGGCGAATGAGCAGTACTTC
.,TRBD1,TRBJ2-5,TRBV2,CASIGQGVQETQYF,TGTGCCAGCATAGGGCAGGGGGTCCAAGAGACCCAGTACTTC
.,.,TRBJ2-5,TRBV24-1,CATSEGDPRGRPSQETQYF,TGTGCCACCAGTGAAGGGGACCCGCGGGGACGACCCTCCCAAGAGACCCAGTACTTC
.,TRBD1,TRBJ2-5,TRBV28,CARRGHQETQYF,TGTGCCAGGAGGGGGCACCAAGAGACCCAGTACTTC
.,.,TRBJ2-7,TRBV14,CASSPLGSSYEQYF,TGTGCCAGCAGCCCCCTCGGGTCGTCCTACGAGCAGTACTTC
.,.,TRBJ1-4,TRBV3-1/TRBV3-2,CASSHGFPGGNEKLFF,TGTGCCAGCAGCCACGGATTTCCGGGAGGAAATGAAAAACTGTTTTTT
.,.,TRBJ2-3,TRBV30,CASSPGVADTQYF,TGTGCTTCGTCCCCGGGAGTGGCAGATACGCAGTATTTT
.,TRBD1,TRBJ2-3,TRBV7-2,CASSPPGQGADTQYF,TGTGCCAGCAGCCCCCCGGGACAGGGGGCAGATACGCAGTATTTT
.,TRBD1,TRBJ1-4,TRBV5-8,CASISPDRKGTGEKLFF,TGTGCCAGCATCTCCCCGGACAGGAAGGGGACTGGTGAAAAACTGTTTTTT
.,.,TRBJ2-3,TRBV4-2,CASSPSGGATDTQYF,TGTGCCAGCAGCCCTAGTGGGGGGGCCACGGATACGCAGTATTTT
.,TRBD2,TRBJ2-1,TRBV24-1,CATSEGRAYNEQFF,TGTGCCACCAGTGAAGGGAGGGCCTACAATGAGCAGTTCTTC
.,.,TRBJ2-1,TRBV3-1/TRBV3-2,CASSQESIRYNEQFF,TGTGCCAGCAGCCAAGAATCGATACGGTACAATGAGCAGTTCTTC
.,TRBD2,TRBJ2-1,TRBV28,CASSLGGTSRNEQFF,TGTGCCAGCAGTTTAGGGGGGACTAGCCGCAATGAGCAGTTCTTC